The present TCR beta chain was sequenced within a study of T cell repertoires in cytomegalovirus infection. Findings and limits, study-wide: The study found HLA-C-restricted CMV-specific TCR beta clonotypes dominating the ex vivo response.

TCRdb fed the reads into MiXCR, producing one record per CDR3 protein. The sample includes some 150,000 distinct CDR3 sequences, under 8.5% of them seen just once. This clonotype occurred many times. Its antigen is not identified. V lost 5 bases, J lost 3 bases, and 8 bases lay in between. The CDR3 has 12 residues. Germline lookup yields CDR1 SGHVS and CDR2 FNYEAQ. Specimen: PBMCs. This receptor was identified in a human donor in good health (CMV status not recorded). Some clones in this sample may be carry-over from other donors' samples. The genes are TRBV7-6 and TRBJ2-7; no clear D gene. CDR3 loop: CASSTLNYEQYF. The CDR3 DNA is TGTGCCAGCAGCACCCTAAACTACGAGCAGTACTTC.